A single T cell receptor beta chain is shown here with its context. Its target is not known. These data are taken from a study of graft-versus-host responses after intestinal transplantation. Sequenced by immunoSEQ multiplex PCR; TCRdb stores in-frame clones only, minus some. The sample carries over 75,000 clones, roughly 91% recorded once. V shed 6 bases, J shed 3 bases, and the junction held 7 bases outside the gene matches. Germline V gives CDR1 MDHEN, CDR2 SYDVKM. The CDR3 consists of 14 residues. The source material was unstimulated CD4+ T cells sorted from spleen or lymph node cells, sampled before intestinal transplant. This clonotype originated in a human donor who received an intestinal transplant. This chain connects TRBV28 to TRBJ2-7; TRBD1 agrees at 8 bases. CDR3 residues: CASSGPTGGYEQYF. CDR3 bases: TGTGCCAGCAGCGGCCCTACAGGGGGCTACGAGCAGTACTTC. Supplemented by reference TRBV28 and TRBJ2-7, the full variable domain reads DVKVTQSSRYLVKRTGEKVFLECVQDMDHENMFWYRQDPGLGLRLIYFSYDVKMKEKGDIPEGYSVSREKKERFSLILESASTNQTSMYLCASSGPTGGYEQYFGPGTRLTVT.